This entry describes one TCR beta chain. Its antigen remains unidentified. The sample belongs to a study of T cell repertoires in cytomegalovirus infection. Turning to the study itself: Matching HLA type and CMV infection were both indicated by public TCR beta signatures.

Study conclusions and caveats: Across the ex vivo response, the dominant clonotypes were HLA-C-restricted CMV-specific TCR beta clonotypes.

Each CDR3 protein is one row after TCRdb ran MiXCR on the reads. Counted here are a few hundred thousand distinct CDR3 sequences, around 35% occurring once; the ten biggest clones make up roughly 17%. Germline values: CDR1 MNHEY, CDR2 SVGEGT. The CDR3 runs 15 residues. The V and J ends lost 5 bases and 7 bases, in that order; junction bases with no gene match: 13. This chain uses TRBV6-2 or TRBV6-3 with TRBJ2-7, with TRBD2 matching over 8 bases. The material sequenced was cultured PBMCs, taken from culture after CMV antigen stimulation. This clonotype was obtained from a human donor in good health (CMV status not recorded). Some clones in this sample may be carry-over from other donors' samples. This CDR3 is CASSPAGSGSHEQYV. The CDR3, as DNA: TGTGCCAGCAGTCCTGCGGGGAGCGGGAGTCATGAGCAGTACGTC.